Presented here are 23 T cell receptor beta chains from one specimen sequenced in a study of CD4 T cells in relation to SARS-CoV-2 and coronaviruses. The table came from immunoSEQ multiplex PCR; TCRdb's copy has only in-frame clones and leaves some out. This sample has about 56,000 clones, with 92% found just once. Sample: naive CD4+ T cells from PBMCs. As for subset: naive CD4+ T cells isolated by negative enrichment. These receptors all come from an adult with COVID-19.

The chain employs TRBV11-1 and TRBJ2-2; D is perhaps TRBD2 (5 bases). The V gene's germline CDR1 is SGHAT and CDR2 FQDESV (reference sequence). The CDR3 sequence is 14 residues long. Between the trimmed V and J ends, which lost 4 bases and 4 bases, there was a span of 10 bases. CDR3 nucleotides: TGTGCCAGCAGCTCGGGGTTAAGCACCGGGGAGCTGTTTTTT. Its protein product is CASSSGLSTGELFF.

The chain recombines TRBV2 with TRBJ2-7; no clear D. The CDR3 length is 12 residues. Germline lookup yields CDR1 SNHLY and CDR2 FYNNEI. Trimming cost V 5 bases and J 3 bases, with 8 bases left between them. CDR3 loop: CASSTRVYEQYF. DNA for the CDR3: TGTGCCAGCAGTACTCGAGTCTACGAGCAGTACTTC.

The CDR3 nucleotides are TGTGCCAGCAGCTTAGCGCGGGGACTAGCGGGAGTATCTTACGAGCAGTACTTC. Its translation is CASSLARGLAGVSYEQYF. The rearrangement links TRBV7-2 to TRBJ2-7, with 14 bases matching TRBD2. The CDR3 runs to 18 residues. V dropped 0 bases and J dropped 4; count of bases not matched to a gene: 8. Germline lookup yields CDR1 SGHTA and CDR2 FQGNSA.

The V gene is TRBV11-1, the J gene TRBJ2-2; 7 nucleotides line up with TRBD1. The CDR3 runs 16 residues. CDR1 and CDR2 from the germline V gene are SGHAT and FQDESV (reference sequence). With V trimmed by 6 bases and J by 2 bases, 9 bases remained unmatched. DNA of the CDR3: TGTGCCAGCAGTCCCCGGGACAGACTAAACACCGGGGAGCTGTTTTTT. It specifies CASSPRDRLNTGELFF.

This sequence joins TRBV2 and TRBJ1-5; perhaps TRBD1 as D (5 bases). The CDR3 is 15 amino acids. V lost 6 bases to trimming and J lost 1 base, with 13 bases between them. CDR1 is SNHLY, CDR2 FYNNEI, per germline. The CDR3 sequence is CASRAGRMSNQPQHF. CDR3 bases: TGTGCCAGCAGGGCGGGACGAATGAGCAATCAGCCCCAGCATTTT.

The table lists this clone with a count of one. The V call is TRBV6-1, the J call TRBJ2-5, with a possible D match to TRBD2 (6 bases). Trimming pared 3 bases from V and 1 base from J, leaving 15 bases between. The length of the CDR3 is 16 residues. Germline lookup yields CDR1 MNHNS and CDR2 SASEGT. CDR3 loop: CASSEGPGRGQETQYF. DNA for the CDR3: TGTGCCAGCAGTGAGGGTCCCGGGAGAGGCCAAGAGACCCAGTACTTC.

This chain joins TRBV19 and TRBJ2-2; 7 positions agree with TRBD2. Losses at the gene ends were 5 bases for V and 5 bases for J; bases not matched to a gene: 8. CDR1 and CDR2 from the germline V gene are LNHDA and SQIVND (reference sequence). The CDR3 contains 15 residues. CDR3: CASSVAGSGTGELFF. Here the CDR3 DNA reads TGTGCCAGTAGTGTCGCCGGTAGCGGGACCGGGGAGCTGTTTTTT.

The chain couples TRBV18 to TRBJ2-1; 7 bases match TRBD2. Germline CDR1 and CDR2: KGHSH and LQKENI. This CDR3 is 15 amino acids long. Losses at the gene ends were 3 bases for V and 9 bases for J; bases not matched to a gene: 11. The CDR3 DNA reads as TGTGCCAGCTCACCTGGGGGACTACCTAATGCTGAGCAGTTCTTC. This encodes CASSPGGLPNAEQFF.

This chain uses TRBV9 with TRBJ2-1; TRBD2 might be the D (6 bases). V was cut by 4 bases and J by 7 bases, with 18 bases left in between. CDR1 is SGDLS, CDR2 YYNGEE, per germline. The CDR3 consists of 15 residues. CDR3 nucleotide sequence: TGTGCCAGCAGCCGGCTGCGGGACGCGAAGAATGAGCAGTTCTTC. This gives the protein CASSRLRDAKNEQFF.

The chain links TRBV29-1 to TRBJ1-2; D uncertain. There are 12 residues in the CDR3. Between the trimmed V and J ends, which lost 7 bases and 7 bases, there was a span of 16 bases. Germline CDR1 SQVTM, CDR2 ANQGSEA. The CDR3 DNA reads TGCAGCGCTGACGGATTCCGATCTGGCTACACCTTC. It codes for CSADGFRSGYTF.

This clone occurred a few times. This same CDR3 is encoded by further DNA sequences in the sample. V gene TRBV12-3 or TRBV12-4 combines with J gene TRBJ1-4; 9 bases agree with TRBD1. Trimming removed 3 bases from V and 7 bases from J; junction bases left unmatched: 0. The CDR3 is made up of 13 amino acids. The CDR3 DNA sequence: TGTGCCAGCAGTTTGGGACAGGGTGAAAAACTGTTTTTT. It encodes CASSLGQGEKLFF.

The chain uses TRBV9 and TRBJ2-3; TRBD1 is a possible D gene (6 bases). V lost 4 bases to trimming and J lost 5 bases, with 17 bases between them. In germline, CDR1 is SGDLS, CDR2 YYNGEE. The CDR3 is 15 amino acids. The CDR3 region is CASSFRQASIDTQYF. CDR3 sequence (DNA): TGTGCCAGCAGCTTCCGACAGGCTAGTATAGATACGCAGTATTTT.

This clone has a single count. The CDR3 coding sequence is TGTGCCAGCAGTTTAGCGAACCAGGGATCCGGACTAGCGGGATTGTCAGATACGCAGTATTTT. Protein product: CASSLANQGSGLAGLSDTQYF. The genes are TRBV28 and TRBJ2-3; TRBD2 aligns across 12 bases. V dropped 2 bases and J dropped 4; count of bases not matched to a gene: 19. The CDR3 has 21 residues. CDR1 and CDR2 (germline): MDHEN, SYDVKM.

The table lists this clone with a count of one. The CDR3 coding sequence is TGTGCCAGCAGTTGGGACAGGAACACTGAAGCTTTCTTT. It encodes CASSWDRNTEAFF. The chain couples TRBV27 to TRBJ1-1; 7 bases are shared with TRBD1. Germline V CDR1 and CDR2: MNHEY, SMNVEV (reference sequence). J was trimmed by 1 base and V by 4 bases; bases with no gene match: 0. The CDR3 contains 13 residues.

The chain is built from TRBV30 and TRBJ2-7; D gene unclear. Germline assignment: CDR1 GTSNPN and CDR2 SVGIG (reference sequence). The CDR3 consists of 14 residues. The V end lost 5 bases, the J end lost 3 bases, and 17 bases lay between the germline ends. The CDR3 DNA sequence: TGTGCCTGGCGGCACTTTGGACCTCACTACGAGCAGTACTTC. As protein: CAWRHFGPHYEQYF.

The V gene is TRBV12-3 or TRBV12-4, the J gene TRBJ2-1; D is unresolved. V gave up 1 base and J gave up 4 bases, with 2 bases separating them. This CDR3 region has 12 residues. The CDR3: CASSLEYNEQFF. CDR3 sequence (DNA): TGTGCCAGCAGTTTAGAGTACAATGAGCAGTTCTTC.

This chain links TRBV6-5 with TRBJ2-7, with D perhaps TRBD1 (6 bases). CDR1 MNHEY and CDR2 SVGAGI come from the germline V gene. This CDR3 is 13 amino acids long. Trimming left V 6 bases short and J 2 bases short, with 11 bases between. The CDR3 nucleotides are TGTGCCAGCAGAGGACAGTCGACCTACGAGCAGTACTTC. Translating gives CASRGQSTYEQYF.

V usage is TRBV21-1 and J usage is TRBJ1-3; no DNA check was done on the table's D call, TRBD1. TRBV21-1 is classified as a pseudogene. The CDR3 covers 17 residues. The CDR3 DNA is TGTGCCAGCAGCAAAGATCGGGACAAGAGCTCTGGAAACACCATATATTTT. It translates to CASSKDRDKSSGNTIYF.

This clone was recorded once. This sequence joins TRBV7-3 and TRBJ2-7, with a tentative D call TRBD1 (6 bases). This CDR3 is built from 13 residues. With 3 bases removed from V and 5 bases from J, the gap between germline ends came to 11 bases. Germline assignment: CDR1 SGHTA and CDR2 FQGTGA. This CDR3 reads CASSFTRGHEQYF. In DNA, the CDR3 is TGTGCCAGCAGCTTTACCAGGGGACACGAGCAGTACTTC. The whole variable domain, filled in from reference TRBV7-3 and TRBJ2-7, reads GAGVSQTPSNKVTEKGKYVELRCDPISGHTALYWYRQSLGQGPEFLIYFQGTGAADDSGLPNDRFFAVRPEGSVSTLKIQRTERGDSAVYLCASSFTRGHEQYFGPGTRLTVT.

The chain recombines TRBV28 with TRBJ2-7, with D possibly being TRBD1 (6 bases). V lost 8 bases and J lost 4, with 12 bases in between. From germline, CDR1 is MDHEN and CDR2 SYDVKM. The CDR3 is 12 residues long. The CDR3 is CASGQLLYEQYF. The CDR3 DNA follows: TGTGCCAGCGGACAGCTGTTATACGAGCAGTACTTC.

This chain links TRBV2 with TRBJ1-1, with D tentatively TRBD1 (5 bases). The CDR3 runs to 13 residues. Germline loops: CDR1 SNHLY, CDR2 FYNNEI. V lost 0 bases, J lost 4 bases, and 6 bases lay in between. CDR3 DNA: TGTGCCAGCAGTGAAGCGGGGGGCACTGAAGCTTTCTTT. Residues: CASSEAGGTEAFF.

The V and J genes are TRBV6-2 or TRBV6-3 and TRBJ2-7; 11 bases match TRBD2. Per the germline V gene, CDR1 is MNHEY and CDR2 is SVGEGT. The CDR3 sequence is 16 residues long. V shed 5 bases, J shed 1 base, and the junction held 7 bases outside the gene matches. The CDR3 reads CASSASRTSGSYEQYF. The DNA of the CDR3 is TGTGCCAGCAGTGCCTCTCGGACTAGCGGGTCCTACGAGCAGTACTTC.

The CDR3 sequence: CASSVVAGGYNEQFF. The CDR3 nucleotides read TGTGCCAGCAGCGTAGTAGCGGGAGGGTACAATGAGCAGTTCTTC. The J gene is TRBJ2-1, the V gene TRBV9; 11 bases are shared with TRBD2. The CDR3 is 15 amino acids. Germline trimming cut 0 bases from V and 4 bases from J; bases unmatched to any gene: 0. Germline V CDR1 and CDR2: SGDLS, YYNGEE. The complete variable domain, with remaining parts taken from reference TRBV9 and TRBJ2-1, reads DSGVTQTPKHLITATGQRVTLRCSPRSGDLSVYWYQQSLDQGLQFLIQYYNGEERAKGNILERFSAQQFPDLHSELNLSSLELGDSALYFCASSVVAGGYNEQFFGPGTRLTVL.